The 2 T cell receptor beta chains reported below all come from one sample, sequenced in a study of cytomegalovirus exposure and HLA in healthy donors. Primers: 60 Vbeta forward and 13 Jbeta reverse. Profiling relied on immunoSEQ multiplex PCR, and the TCRdb table lists in-frame clones only, not all of them. The table includes about 170,000 clones, 80% to 90% detected once. The sequenced sample was PBMCs. These TCRs come from a male donor in good health and CMV-seronegative.

In its sample, this clone was seen once. The rearrangement links TRBV7-2 to TRBJ2-1, with TRBD2 identical over 11 bases. Per germline, CDR1 SGHTA and CDR2 FQGNSA. V was clipped by 3 bases and J by 8 bases; unmatched bases: 6. CDR3 length equals 15 residues. The CDR3 DNA follows: TGTGCCAGCAGCTTTGTAGCGGGAGGGTTGGATGAGCAGTTCTTC. Its protein product is CASSFVAGGLDEQFF.

This clone was seen a handful of times. The J gene is TRBJ2-7, the V gene TRBV28; 12 bases are a match to TRBD2. The CDR3 consists of 17 residues. Germline lookup yields CDR1 MDHEN and CDR2 SYDVKM. The J segment lost 4 bases and the V segment lost 7 bases, leaving 14 bases of the junction unmatched. CDR3 in amino acids: CASKPRSGLAGQYEQYF. The CDR3 DNA reads as TGTGCCAGCAAGCCGAGGTCTGGACTAGCGGGACAATACGAGCAGTACTTC.